The 27 T cell receptor beta chains reported below all come from one sample, sequenced in a study of molecular identifiers for immune sequencing clone quantification. TCRdb passed the PCR reads through MiXCR, listing each CDR3 protein once. Seen here are some 65,000 distinct CDR3 sequences, about a fifth observed once, and the top ten hold around 1.5%. The sample consisted of naive CD8+ T cells from blood, with Jurkat cell RNA spiked in. Subset in this sample: FACS-sorted CD8+CD4-CCR7+CD45RA+ naive T cells. The receptors were sampled from a human donor in good health. Some libraries in this study had Jurkat cell RNA spiked in.

Many counts were recorded for this clonotype. The chain employs TRBV2 and TRBJ2-7, with D uncertain. The CDR3 totals 14 residues. In germline, CDR1 is SNHLY, CDR2 FYNNEI. The ends were cut back, 3 bases at V and 5 bases at J, with 14 bases in the middle. CDR3 region: CASSEVHPRDEQYF. For the CDR3, the DNA is TGTGCCAGCAGTGAGGTGCACCCCCGGGACGAGCAGTACTTC.

V and J are TRBV12-3 or TRBV12-4 and TRBJ2-1, with TRBD2 matching over 7 bases. CDR3 length: 18 residues. V was clipped by 7 bases and J by 5 bases; unmatched bases: 20. CDR3 region: CASIAGRPRLAANNEQFF. The CDR3 bases are TGTGCCAGCATTGCGGGACGGCCGCGACTAGCCGCCAACAATGAGCAGTTCTTC.

Of note for this clonotype: This could be a read error, since a much larger clone is one nucleotide away. This chain connects TRBV28 to TRBJ1-1, with D possibly TRBD1 on 5 matching bases. Per the germline V gene, CDR1 is MDHEN and CDR2 is SYDVKM. This CDR3 region has 15 residues. CDR3 nucleotides: TGTGCCAGTCTCGGGACGGGGCGGATGAACACTGGAGCTTTCTTT. Translating gives CASLGTGRMNTGAFF. Full variable domain (remainder filled in from reference TRBV28 and TRBJ1-1): DVKVTQSSRYLVKRTGEKVFLECVQDMDHENMFWYRQDPGLGLRLIYFSYDVKMKEKGDIPEGYSVSREKKERFSLILESASTNQTSMYLCASLGTGRMNTGAFFGQGTRLTVV.

In regard to this clonotype: It may be a read error: a sequence one base away is much more abundant. Because the CDR3 is missing its conserved closing phenylalanine or tryptophan, this is likely a read error. The chain combines TRBV11-2 with TRBJ1-5, with D maybe TRBD1 (5 bases). The CDR3 totals 15 residues. V lost 2 bases, J lost 4 bases, and 12 bases lay in between. Germline V gene lookup returns CDR1 SGHAT and CDR2 FQNNGV. CDR3 in DNA: TGTGCCAGCAGCTTACGCCCCGGGGGAAATCAGCCCCAGCATCTT. It translates to CASSLRPGGNQPQHL.

Comment on this clonotype: Since a much larger clone is just one base distant, this may be a read error. CDR3 region: CSVLPGAAEAFF. The DNA for the CDR3 is TGCAGCGTTCTTCCTGGGGCCGCTGAAGCTTTCTTT. The V gene is TRBV29-1, the J gene TRBJ1-1, with TRBD1 as a possible D gene (5 bases). The CDR3 contains 12 residues. Between the trimmed V and J ends, which lost 5 bases and 6 bases, there was a span of 13 bases. CDR1 is SQVTM and CDR2 is ANQGSEA in the germline V gene. The entire variable domain, with the rest obtained from reference TRBV29-1 and TRBJ1-1, is as follows: SAVISQKPSRDICQRGTSLTIQCQVDSQVTMMFWYRQQPGQSLTLIATANQGSEATYESGFVIDKFPISRPNLTFSTLTVSNMSPEDSSIYLCSVLPGAAEAFFGQGTRLTVV.

A word on this clonotype: Given a much more abundant clone one base away, this may be a read error. V usage is TRBV7-6 and J usage is TRBJ2-7, with a possible D match to TRBD1 (6 bases). This CDR3 region has 15 residues. The V gene's germline CDR1 is SGHVS and CDR2 FNYEAQ. The CDR3, as DNA: TGTGCCGGCAGCCTCGGGACACTAGACTCCTACGAGCAGTACTTC. This sequence encodes CAGSLGTLDSYEQYF.

This clonotype was observed at least ten times. The V and J genes are TRBV7-9 and TRBJ2-2; D unresolved. The V end lost 0 bases, the J end lost 5 bases, and 4 bases lay between the germline ends. The CDR3 is made up of 13 amino acids. Germline-derived CDR1 and CDR2 are SEHNR and FQNEAQ (reference sequence). The CDR3 sequence: CASSLAKTGELFF. The DNA for the CDR3 is TGTGCCAGCAGCTTAGCTAAAACCGGGGAGCTGTTTTTT.

The J gene is TRBJ2-1, the V gene TRBV4-1; D not resolved. With 3 bases removed from V and 11 bases from J, the gap between germline ends came to 8 bases. The CDR3 length is 11 residues. Germline V CDR1 and CDR2: MGHRA, YSYEKL. The CDR3 sequence: CASSQLGQQFF. Written as DNA, the CDR3 is TGCGCCAGCAGCCAGCTTGGACAGCAGTTCTTC.

This clonotype showed up many times. The chain has TRBV4-1 and TRBJ1-1; D not certain. Between the trimmed V and J ends, which lost 3 bases and 4 bases, there was a span of 9 bases. The CDR3 consists of 13 residues. Germline CDR1 reads MGHRA; CDR2 reads YSYEKL. The CDR3 DNA sequence: TGCGCCAGCAGCCATAACGCGGCCACTGAAGCTTTCTTT. Amino acid sequence: CASSHNAATEAFF.

This clonotype turned up a few times. V usage is TRBV5-6 and J usage is TRBJ2-1; 8 nucleotides line up with TRBD2. CDR3 length equals 16 residues. Germline-derived CDR1 and CDR2 are SGHDT and YYEEEE. J lost 7 bases, V lost 0 bases, and 9 bases had no gene match. The DNA of the CDR3 is TGTGCCAGCAGCTTGGCCACACTAGCGGATGGGAATGAGCAGTTCTTC. Translation gives CASSLATLADGNEQFF. Full variable domain (remainder filled in from reference TRBV5-6 and TRBJ2-1): DAGVTQSPTHLIKTRGQQVTLRCSPKSGHDTVSWYQQALGQGPQFIFQYYEEEERQRGNFPDRFSGHQFPNYSSELNVNALLLGDSALYLCASSLATLADGNEQFFGPGTRLTVL.

The table lists this clonotype with a few counts. Here the CDR3 DNA reads TGTGCCAGCAGCTTGGACGGTCCCTTAAGCGAAAGCCCCTACAATGAGCAGTTCTTC. Encoded protein: CASSLDGPLSESPYNEQFF. The rearrangement joins TRBV5-6 to TRBJ2-1; D not certain. Per the germline V gene, CDR1 is SGHDT and CDR2 is YYEEEE. The length of the CDR3 is 19 residues. V lost 0 bases to trimming and J lost 2 bases, with 21 bases between them. Together with reference TRBV5-6 and TRBJ2-1, the CDR3 gives the full variable domain: DAGVTQSPTHLIKTRGQQVTLRCSPKSGHDTVSWYQQALGQGPQFIFQYYEEEERQRGNFPDRFSGHQFPNYSSELNVNALLLGDSALYLCASSLDGPLSESPYNEQFFGPGTRLTVL.

Notes on this clonotype: A much more abundant neighbour one base away suggests this may be a read error. Because it lacks the conserved phenylalanine or tryptophan at the end, this CDR3 is likely a read error. V and J are TRBV4-2 and TRBJ1-4; no definite D call. CDR3 size: 15 residues. From germline, CDR1 is LGHNA and CDR2 YNFKEQ. V gave up 4 bases and J gave up 0 bases, with 9 bases separating them. The CDR3 bases are TGTGCCAGCAGCCCAAGGGTCACAACTAATGAAAAACTGTTTTTG. This codes for CASSPRVTTNEKLFL.

The chain joins TRBV4-1 to TRBJ1-1; D gene unclear. The germline V gene has CDR1 MGHRA and CDR2 YSYEKL. The CDR3 is 13 amino acids. Trimming took off 0 bases at V and 7 bases at J, with 9 bases between the two ends. This CDR3 is CASSQDTRDEAFF. The CDR3 DNA sequence: TGCGCCAGCAGCCAAGATACGCGCGATGAAGCTTTCTTT.

This clonotype showed up many times. This chain's CDR3 is CASSLGLVAGLSTDTQYF. The CDR3 region has the DNA TGTGCCAGCAGCTTAGGGCTCGTAGCGGGGCTTAGCACAGATACGCAGTATTTT. This chain joins TRBV7-8 and TRBJ2-3, with 8 bases matching TRBD2. The CDR3 covers 18 residues. Germline trimming cut 1 base from V and 0 bases from J; bases unmatched to any gene: 9. Per the germline V gene, CDR1 is SGHVS and CDR2 is FQNEAQ.

This clonotype was recorded at least ten times. The chain employs TRBV20-1 and TRBJ1-2, with no clear D. V was clipped by 6 bases and J by 4 bases, with 9 bases between them. CDR1 and CDR2 from the germline V gene are DFQATT and SNEGSKA (reference sequence). The CDR3 runs 11 residues. CDR3 bases: TGCAGTGCCGCGTCTAGCTATGGCTACACCTTC. Amino acid sequence: CSAASSYGYTF.

This clonotype has more than one count but fewer than ten. V usage is TRBV9 and J usage is TRBJ2-7; no firm D call. The CDR3 covers 15 residues. CDR1 is SGDLS, CDR2 YYNGEE, per germline. The V end lost 0 bases, the J end lost 2 bases, and 12 bases lay between the germline ends. CDR3 nucleotide sequence: TGTGCCAGCAGCGTAGGGGCCACAACGACCTACGAGCAGTACTTC. This translates into CASSVGATTTYEQYF.

Many counts were recorded for this clonotype. This chain links TRBV28 with TRBJ2-7, with D perhaps TRBD1 or TRBD2 (6 bases each). From germline, CDR1 is MDHEN and CDR2 SYDVKM. There are 16 residues in the CDR3. V lost 4 bases to trimming and J lost 5 bases, with 21 bases between them. For the CDR3, the DNA is TGTGCCAGCAGTTCAGGTCGTGGGGGGAGACAGGACGAGCAGTACTTC. Translated: CASSSGRGGRQDEQYF.

This clonotype was counted a few times. A much bigger clone sits one base away, suggesting this may be a read error. The rearrangement links TRBV18 to TRBJ2-5; no clear D gene. Germline CDR1 reads KGHSH; CDR2 reads LQKENI. The CDR3 extends over 14 amino acids. CDR3 sequence reads: CASSPSKFQKTQYF. CDR3 bases: TGTGCCAGCTCACCATCAAAATTCCAAAAGACCCAGTACTTC.

In the case of this clonotype: A read error may be the cause here, since a much bigger clone is one base away. V usage is TRBV5-5 and J usage is TRBJ2-3, with 11 bases fitting TRBD2. This CDR3 comprises 16 residues. Germline V gene lookup returns CDR1 SGHKS and CDR2 YYEKEE (reference sequence). Written as DNA, the CDR3 is TGTGCCAGCAGCTTGGTTAGCGGGAGGGCGATAGATACGGAGTATTTT. It yields the protein CASSLVSGRAIDTEYF. The variable domain in full, with the rest retrieved from reference TRBV5-5 and TRBJ2-3, is DAGVTQSPTHLIKTRGQQVTLRCSPISGHKSVSWYQQVLGQGPQFIFQYYEKEERGRGNFPDRFSARQFPNYSSELNVNALLLGDSALYLCASSLVSGRAIDTEYFGPGTRLTVL.

The rearrangement joins TRBV9 to TRBJ2-7; D is possibly TRBD2 (5 bases). The V end was cut by 0 bases, the J end by 0 bases, with 16 bases between. CDR1 is SGDLS and CDR2 is YYNGEE in the germline V gene. This CDR3 comprises 17 residues. The DNA for the CDR3 is TGTGCCAGCAGCGTAGGTTTGGCGGAAGCGGTCTCCTACGAGCAGTACTTC. As protein: CASSVGLAEAVSYEQYF.

Judged by abundance, this clonotype is medium-sized. The chain uses TRBV10-3 and TRBJ1-1, with 8 nucleotides matching TRBD1. CDR3 length: 13 residues. Germline CDR1 ENHRY, CDR2 SYGVKD. The V segment lost 6 bases and the J segment 4 bases; nucleotides outside the gene matches: 4. CDR3 sequence: CAISLTGVTEAFF. CDR3 nucleotides: TGTGCCATCAGCCTGACAGGGGTCACTGAAGCTTTCTTT.

The chain uses TRBV29-1 and TRBJ2-1; D might be TRBD2 (6 bases). CDR1 is SQVTM, CDR2 ANQGSEA, per germline. The CDR3 sequence is 10 residues long. V lost 6 bases and J 9 bases, leaving 9 bases between the germline ends. CDR3 residues: CSVLEGEQFF. CDR3 nucleotides: TGCAGCGTCTTGGAGGGTGAGCAGTTCTTC.

This clonotype showed up many times. The chain joins TRBV20-1 to TRBJ2-1; TRBD1 or TRBD2 may be the D gene (5 bases each). Germline CDR1 is DFQATT and CDR2 is SNEGSKA (reference sequence). Between the trimmed V and J ends, which lost 1 base and 6 bases, there was a span of 22 bases. This CDR3 region has 17 residues. CDR3 amino acids: CSARALSYRDLFNEQFF. CDR3 DNA: TGCAGTGCTAGAGCCCTTTCCTATCGGGACCTTTTCAATGAGCAGTTCTTC.

This clonotype was found many times. The rearrangement links TRBV28 to TRBJ1-4; 8 nucleotides match TRBD1. Trimming at V came to 10 bases and at J to 6 bases, leaving 13 bases not matched to a gene. Germline CDR1 is MDHEN and CDR2 is SYDVKM. This CDR3 contains 15 residues. CDR3 sequence reads: CATALETGDHEKLFF. The CDR3 region has the DNA TGTGCCACGGCCCTGGAGACAGGGGATCATGAAAAACTGTTTTTT.

J is TRBJ2-2 and V is TRBV18; TRBD2 aligns across 7 bases. Trimming cost V 3 bases and J 1 base; bases outside gene matches: 2. The CDR3 is 15 amino acids. Per the germline V gene, CDR1 is KGHSH and CDR2 is LQKENI. This CDR3 reads CASSPTSVNTGELFF. The CDR3 DNA sequence: TGTGCCAGCTCACCCACTAGCGTGAACACCGGGGAGCTGTTTTTT.

This clonotype was counted at least ten times. This chain connects TRBV9 to TRBJ2-5; D unclear. The CDR3 loop spans 15 amino acids. Deletions cut 0 bases from V and 4 bases from J, with 13 bases between. Germline-derived CDR1 and CDR2 are SGDLS and YYNGEE. DNA for the CDR3: TGTGCCAGCAGCGTAGTCGGAGCTAGTGCAGAGACCCAGTACTTC. Amino acids: CASSVVGASAETQYF.

With regard to this clonotype: One base away lies a much larger clone, so this may be a sequencing read error. This rearrangement joins TRBV12-3 or TRBV12-4 to TRBJ1-5; 8 bases line up with TRBD1. The CDR3 sequence is 16 residues long. This CDR3 is CAGSPGTGYSNQPQHF. The DNA for the CDR3 is TGTGCCGGCAGTCCCGGGACAGGATATAGCAATCAGCCCCAGCATTTT.